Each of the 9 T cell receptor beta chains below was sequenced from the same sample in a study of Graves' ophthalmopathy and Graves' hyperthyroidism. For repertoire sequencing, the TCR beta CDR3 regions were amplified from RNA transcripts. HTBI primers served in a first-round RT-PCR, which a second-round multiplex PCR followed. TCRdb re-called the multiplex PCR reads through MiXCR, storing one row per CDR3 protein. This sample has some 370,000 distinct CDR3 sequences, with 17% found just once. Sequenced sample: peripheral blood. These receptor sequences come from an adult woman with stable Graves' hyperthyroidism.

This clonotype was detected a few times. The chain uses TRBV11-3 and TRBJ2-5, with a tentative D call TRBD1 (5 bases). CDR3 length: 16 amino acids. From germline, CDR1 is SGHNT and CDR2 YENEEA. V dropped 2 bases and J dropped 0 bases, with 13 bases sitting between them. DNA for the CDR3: TGTGCCAGCAGCTTACAGGTTGGGGCCTACCAAGAGACCCAGTACTTC. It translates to CASSLQVGAYQETQYF.

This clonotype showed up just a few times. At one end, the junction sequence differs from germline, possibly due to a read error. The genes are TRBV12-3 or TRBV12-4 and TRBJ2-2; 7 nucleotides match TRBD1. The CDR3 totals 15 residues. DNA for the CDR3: TGTGCCAGCAGACGACAGGGTACCAACACCGGGGAGCTGTGTTTT. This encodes CASRRQGTNTGELCF.

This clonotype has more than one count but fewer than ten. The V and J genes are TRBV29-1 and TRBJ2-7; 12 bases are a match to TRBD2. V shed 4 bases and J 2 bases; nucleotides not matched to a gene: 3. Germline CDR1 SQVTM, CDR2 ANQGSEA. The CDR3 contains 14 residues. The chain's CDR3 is CSVAPSGRAYEQYF. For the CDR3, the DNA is TGCAGCGTTGCCCCTAGCGGGAGGGCCTACGAGCAGTACTTC.

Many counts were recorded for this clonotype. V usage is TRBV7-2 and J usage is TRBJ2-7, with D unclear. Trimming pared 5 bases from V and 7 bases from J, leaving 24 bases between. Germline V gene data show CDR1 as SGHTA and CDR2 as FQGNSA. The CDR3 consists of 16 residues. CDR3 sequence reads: CASSTLSDAKMEEQYF. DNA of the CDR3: TGTGCCAGCAGCACCCTTTCGGACGCGAAAATGGAAGAGCAGTACTTC.

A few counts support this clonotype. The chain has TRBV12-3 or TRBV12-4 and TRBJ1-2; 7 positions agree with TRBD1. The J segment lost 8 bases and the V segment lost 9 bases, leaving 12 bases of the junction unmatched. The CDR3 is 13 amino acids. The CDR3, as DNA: TGTGCCAGTAGAAATGACAGGGAACGGGGCTACACCTTC. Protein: CASRNDRERGYTF.

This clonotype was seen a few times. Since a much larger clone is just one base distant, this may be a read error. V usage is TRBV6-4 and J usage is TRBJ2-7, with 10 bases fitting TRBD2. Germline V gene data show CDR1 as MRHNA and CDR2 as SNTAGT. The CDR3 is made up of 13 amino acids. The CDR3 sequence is CASRFPSGREQCF. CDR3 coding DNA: TGTGCCAGCAGATTCCCTAGCGGGAGAGAGCAGTGCTTC.

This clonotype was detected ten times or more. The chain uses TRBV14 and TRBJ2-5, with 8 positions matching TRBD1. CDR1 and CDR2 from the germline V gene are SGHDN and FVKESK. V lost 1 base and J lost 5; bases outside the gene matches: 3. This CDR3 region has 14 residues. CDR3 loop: CASSQGTGQETQYF. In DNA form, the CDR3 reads TGTGCCAGCAGCCAAGGGACAGGGCAGGAGACCCAGTACTTC.

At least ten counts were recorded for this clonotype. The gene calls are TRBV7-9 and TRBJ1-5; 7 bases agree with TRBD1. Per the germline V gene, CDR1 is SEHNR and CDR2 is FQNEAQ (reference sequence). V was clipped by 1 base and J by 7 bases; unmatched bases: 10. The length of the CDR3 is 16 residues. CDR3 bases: TGTGCCAGCAGCTTAGGGGACAGCCGAGTTGGACAGCCCCAGCATTTT. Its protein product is CASSLGDSRVGQPQHF.

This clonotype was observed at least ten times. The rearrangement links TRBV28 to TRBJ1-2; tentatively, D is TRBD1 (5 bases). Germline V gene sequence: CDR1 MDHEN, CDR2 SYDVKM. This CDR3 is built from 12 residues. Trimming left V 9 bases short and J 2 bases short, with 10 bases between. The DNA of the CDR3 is TGTGCCAGTCAGGACAACAACTATGGCTACACCTTC. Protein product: CASQDNNYGYTF.